This is a list of T cell receptor beta chains from one sample in a study of T cell responses to AZD1222 COVID-19 vaccine. Assay: immunoSEQ multiplex PCR; the TCRdb copy retains only in-frame clones and omits some. The table lists 200,000 to 250,000 clones, about 93% of them singletons. Source: peripheral blood, taken on day 0 of MenACWY control vaccination. The receptors shown here come from an adult in good health. Each CDR3 is given with its conserved first and last residue. D genes are given only for firm matches. For some rows the clone size is stated as once, few or many, or as a class when expanded; others skip it.

j_call | d_call | v_call | clone_size | cdr3_aa | cdr3_nt
TRBJ1-6 | TRBD1 | TRBV5-4 | - | CASSLGTGLVSSPLHF | TGTGCCAGCAGCTTGGGGACAGGGTTAGTTTCTTCACCCCTCCACTTT
TRBJ1-4 | TRBD1 | TRBV25-1 | - | CASSETLDRPKLFF | TGTGCCAGCAGTGAAACCTTGGACAGGCCAAAACTGTTTTTT
TRBJ1-1 | - | TRBV5-4 | - | CASSFPQRGEAFF | TGTGCCAGCAGCTTTCCCCAGAGGGGTGAAGCTTTCTTT
TRBJ2-2 | TRBD1 | TRBV6-5 | - | CASRTGFTGELFF | TGTGCCAGCAGGACAGGGTTTACCGGGGAGCTGTTTTTT
TRBJ1-2 | TRBD1 | TRBV28 | - | CASSWGQDYGYTF | TGTGCCAGCAGTTGGGGACAGGACTATGGCTACACCTTC
TRBJ2-3 | - | TRBV3-1/TRBV3-2 | - | CASSQGTYTDTQYF | TGTGCCAGCAGCCAGGGAACTTACACAGATACGCAGTATTTT
TRBJ2-1 | - | TRBV18 | - | CASSQTNRGSNEQFF | TGTGCCAGCTCACAGACGAACCGGGGGTCCAATGAGCAGTTCTTC
TRBJ1-1 | - | TRBV2 | few | CASSGLGGTEAFF | TGTGCCAGCAGTGGGTTGGGGGGCACTGAAGCTTTCTTT
TRBJ2-5 | - | TRBV19 | once | CASSSPSAGGETQYF | TGTGCCAGTAGTAGCCCCTCGGCAGGGGGGGAGACCCAGTACTTC
TRBJ1-1 | - | TRBV3-1/TRBV3-2 | - | CASSQSGRTEAFF | TGTGCCAGCAGCCAATCGGGCCGGACTGAAGCTTTCTTT
TRBJ1-6 | - | TRBV4-2 | - | CASSQGDAGRWYSPLHF | TGTGCCAGCAGCCAAGGGGACGCGGGCAGATGGTATTCACCCCTCCACTTT
TRBJ2-7 | TRBD1 | TRBV27 | - | CASMGFGTGSIRSYEQYF | TGTGCCAGCATGGGTTTTGGGACAGGGAGTATTCGGTCCTACGAGCAGTACTTC
TRBJ2-7 | TRBD1 | TRBV28 | once | CASSRGQGITFYEQYF | TGTGCCAGCAGTAGGGGACAGGGGATTACTTTCTACGAGCAGTACTTC
TRBJ2-6 | TRBD1 | TRBV15 | - | CATSGRQGRISGANVLTF | TGTGCCACCAGCGGTCGACAGGGTCGTATCTCTGGGGCCAACGTCCTGACTTTC
TRBJ1-3 | TRBD1 | TRBV30 | - | CAWGSKRQGVTGNTIYF | TGTGCCTGGGGGTCGAAGAGGCAGGGGGTCACTGGAAACACCATATATTTT
TRBJ2-5 | - | TRBV27 | - | CASSLSRHQETQYF | TGTGCCAGCAGTTTATCCCGTCACCAAGAGACCCAGTACTTC
TRBJ1-4 | - | TRBV14 | - | CASSKGLNEKLFF | TGTGCCAGCAGCAAAGGGCTTAATGAAAAACTGTTTTTT
TRBJ1-2 | - | TRBV5-1 | - | CASSSSVGAWNYGYTF | TGCGCCAGCAGCTCCTCGGTAGGGGCTTGGAACTATGGCTACACCTTC
TRBJ1-6 | - | TRBV5-5 | - | CASSLAPVGNSPLHF | TGTGCCAGCAGCTTGGCCCCGGTTGGGAATTCACCCCTCCACTTT
TRBJ1-6 | - | TRBV7-2 | once | CASSLSGAYNSPLHF | TGTGCCAGCAGCTTGTCAGGTGCTTATAATTCACCCCTCCACTTT
TRBJ2-3 | - | TRBV9 | - | CASSVRQAGFGDTQYF | TGTGCCAGCAGCGTGAGACAGGCTGGGTTCGGAGATACGCAGTATTTT
TRBJ2-7 | TRBD2 | TRBV4-3 | - | CASSLGLAYEQYF | TGCGCCAGCAGCCTAGGACTAGCTTACGAGCAGTACTTC